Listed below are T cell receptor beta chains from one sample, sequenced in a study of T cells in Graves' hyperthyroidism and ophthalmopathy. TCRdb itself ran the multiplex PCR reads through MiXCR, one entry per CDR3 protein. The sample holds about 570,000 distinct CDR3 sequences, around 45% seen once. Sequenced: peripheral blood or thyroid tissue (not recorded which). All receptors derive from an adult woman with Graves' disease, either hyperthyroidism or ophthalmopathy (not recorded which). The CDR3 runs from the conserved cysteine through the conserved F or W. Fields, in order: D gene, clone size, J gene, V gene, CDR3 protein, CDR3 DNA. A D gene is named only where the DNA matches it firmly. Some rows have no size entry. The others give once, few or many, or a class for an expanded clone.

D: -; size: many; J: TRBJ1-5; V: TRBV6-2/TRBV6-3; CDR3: CASRPTGSNQPQHF; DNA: TGTGCCAGCAGACCGACAGGTAGCAATCAGCCCCAGCATTTT
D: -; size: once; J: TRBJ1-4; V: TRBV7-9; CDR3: CASSLKNGAWGEKLFF; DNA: TGCGCCAGCAGCCTGAAGAACGGGGCTTGGGGTGAAAAACTGTTTTTT
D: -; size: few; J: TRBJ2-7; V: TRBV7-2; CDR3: CASSRPVRYGRHEQYF; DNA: TGTGCCAGCAGTCGTCCCGTTAGGTATGGGAGGCACGAGCAGTACTTC
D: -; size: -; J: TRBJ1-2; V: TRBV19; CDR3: CASSRGYSGANYGYTF; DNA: TGTGCCAGTAGTAGGGGGTACTCTGGGGCCAACTATGGCTACACCTTC
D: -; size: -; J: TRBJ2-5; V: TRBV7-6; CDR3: CASSLVGAPQETQYF; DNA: TGTGCCAGCAGCTTAGTCGGGGCACCCCAAGAGACCCAGTACTTC
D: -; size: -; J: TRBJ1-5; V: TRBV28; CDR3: CASSFHGTSNQPQHF; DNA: TGTGCCAGCAGTTTCCACGGGACATCCAATCAGCCCCAGCATTTT
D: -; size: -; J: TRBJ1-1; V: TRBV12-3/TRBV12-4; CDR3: CASRVDLSENTEAFF; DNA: TGTGCCAGCAGGGTGGATCTAAGCGAGAACACTGAAGCTTTCTTT
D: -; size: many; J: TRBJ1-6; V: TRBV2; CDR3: CASRTGRGNNSPLHF; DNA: TGTGCCAGCAGGACAGGAAGGGGGAATAATTCACCCCTCCACTTT
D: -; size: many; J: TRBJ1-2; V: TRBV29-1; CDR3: CSVDLQGYGYTF; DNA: TGCAGCGTTGACCTACAGGGCTATGGCTACACCTTC
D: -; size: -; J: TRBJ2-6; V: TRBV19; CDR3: CASRRGYSGANVLTF; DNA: TGTGCCAGTCGGCGAGGGTACTCTGGGGCCAACGTCCTGACTTTC
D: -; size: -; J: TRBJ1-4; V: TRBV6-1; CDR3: CASSYGTQHRKLFF; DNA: TGTGCCAGCAGTTACGGGACCCAACATCGGAAACTGTTTTTT
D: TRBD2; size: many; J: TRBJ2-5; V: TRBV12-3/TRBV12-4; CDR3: CASSLGGREGETQYF; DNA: TGTGCCAGCAGTTTAGGTGGCAGGGAGGGAGAGACCCAGTACTTC
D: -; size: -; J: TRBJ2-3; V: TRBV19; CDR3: CASSPTPKFFGRGTKRSTDTQYF; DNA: TGTGCCAGTAGTCCGACGCCCAAGTTTTTCGGAAGAGGGACGAAGCGTAGCACAGATACGCAGTATTTT
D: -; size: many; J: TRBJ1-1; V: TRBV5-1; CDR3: CASSLSRTAENTEAFF; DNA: TGCGCCAGCAGCTTGTCGAGGACCGCTGAGAACACTGAAGCTTTCTTT
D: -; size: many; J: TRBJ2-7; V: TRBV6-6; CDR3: CASSYPTGHYEQYF; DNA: TGTGCCAGCAGTTACCCGACAGGACACTACGAGCAGTACTTC
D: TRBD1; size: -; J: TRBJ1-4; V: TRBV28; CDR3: CASRTGIYEKLFF; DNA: TGTGCCAGCAGGACAGGGATTTATGAAAAACTGTTTTTT
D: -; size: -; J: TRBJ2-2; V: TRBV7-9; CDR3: CANSQYGTGELFF; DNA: TGTGCCAACAGCCAGTACGGGACAGGGGAGCTGTTTTTT
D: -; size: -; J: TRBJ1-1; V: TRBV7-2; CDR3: CASSPGQLPEAFF; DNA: TGTGCCAGCAGCCCTGGGCAACTCCCTGAAGCTTTCTTT
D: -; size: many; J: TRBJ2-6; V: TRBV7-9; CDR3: CASFLGGFSGANVLTF; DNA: TGTGCCAGTTTTCTAGGGGGGTTCTCTGGGGCCAACGTCCTGACTTTC
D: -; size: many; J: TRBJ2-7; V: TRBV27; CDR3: CASSRSRGSEYF; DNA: TGTGCCAGCAGCCGATCTAGGGGTTCGGAGTACTTC
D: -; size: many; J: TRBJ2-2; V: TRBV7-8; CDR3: CASSSLWRPPRGRKLNTGELFF; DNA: TGTGCCAGCAGCTCTCTGTGGCGGCCTCCTAGGGGTAGGAAGTTGAACACCGGGGAGCTGTTTTTT
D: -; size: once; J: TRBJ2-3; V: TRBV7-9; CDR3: CASSRTASTDTQYF; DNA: TGTGCCAGCAGCAGAACAGCGAGCACAGATACGCAGTATTTT
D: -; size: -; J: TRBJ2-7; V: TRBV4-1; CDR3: CASSQDSGNSYEQYF; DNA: TGCGCCAGCAGCCAAGATTCAGGGAACTCCTACGAGCAGTACTTC
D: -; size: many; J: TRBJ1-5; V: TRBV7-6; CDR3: CASSLALREPSSNQPQHF; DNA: TGTGCCAGCAGCTTAGCGTTACGGGAGCCCAGCTCCAATCAGCCCCAGCATTTT
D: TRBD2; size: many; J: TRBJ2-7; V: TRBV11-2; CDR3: CASSLKRDRAYEQYF; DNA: TGTGCCAGCAGCTTAAAGCGGGACCGCGCCTACGAGCAGTACTTC
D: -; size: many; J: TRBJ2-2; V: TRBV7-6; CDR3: CASSLTRLGTGELFF; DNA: TGTGCCAGCAGTCTCACTAGGTTAGGCACCGGGGAGCTGTTTTTT
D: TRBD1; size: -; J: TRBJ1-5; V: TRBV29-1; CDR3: CSATRGGNQPQHF; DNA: TGCAGCGCGACCAGGGGGGGCAATCAGCCCCAGCATTTT